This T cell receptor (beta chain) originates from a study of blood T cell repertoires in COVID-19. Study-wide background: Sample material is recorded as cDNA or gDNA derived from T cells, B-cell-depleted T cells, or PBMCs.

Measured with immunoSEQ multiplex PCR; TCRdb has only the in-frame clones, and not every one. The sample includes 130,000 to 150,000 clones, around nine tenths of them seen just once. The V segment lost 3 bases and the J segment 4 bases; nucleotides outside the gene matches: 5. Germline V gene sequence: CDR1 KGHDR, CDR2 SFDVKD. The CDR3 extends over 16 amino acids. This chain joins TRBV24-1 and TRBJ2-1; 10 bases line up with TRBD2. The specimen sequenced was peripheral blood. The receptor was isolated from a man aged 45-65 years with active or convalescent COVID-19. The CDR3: CATSDRTSGNYNEQFF. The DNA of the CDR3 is TGTGCCACCAGTGATCGAACTAGCGGGAATTACAATGAGCAGTTCTTC.